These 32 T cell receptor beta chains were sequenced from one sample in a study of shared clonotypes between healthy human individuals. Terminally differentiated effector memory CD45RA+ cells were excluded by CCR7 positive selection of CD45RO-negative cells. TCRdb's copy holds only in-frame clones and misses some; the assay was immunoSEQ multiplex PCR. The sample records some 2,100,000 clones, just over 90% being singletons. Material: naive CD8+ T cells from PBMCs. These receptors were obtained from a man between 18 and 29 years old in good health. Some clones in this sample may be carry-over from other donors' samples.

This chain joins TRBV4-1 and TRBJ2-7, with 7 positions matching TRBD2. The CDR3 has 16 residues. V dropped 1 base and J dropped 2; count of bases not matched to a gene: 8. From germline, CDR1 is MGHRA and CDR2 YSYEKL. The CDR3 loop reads CASSQARLAVTYEQYF. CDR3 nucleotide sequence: TGCGCCAGCAGCCAAGCCAGGCTAGCGGTAACCTACGAGCAGTACTTC.

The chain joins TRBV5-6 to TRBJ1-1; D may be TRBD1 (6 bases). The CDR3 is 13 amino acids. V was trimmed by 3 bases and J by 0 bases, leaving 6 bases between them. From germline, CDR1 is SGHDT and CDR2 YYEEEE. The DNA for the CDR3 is TGTGCCAGCAGCTGGGACATGAACACTGAAGCTTTCTTT. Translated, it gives CASSWDMNTEAFF.

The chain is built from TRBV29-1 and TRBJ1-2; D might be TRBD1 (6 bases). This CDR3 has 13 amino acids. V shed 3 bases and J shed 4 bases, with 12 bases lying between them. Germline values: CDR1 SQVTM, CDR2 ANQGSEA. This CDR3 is CSVEGTKIYGYTF. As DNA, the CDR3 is TGCAGCGTTGAGGGGACAAAGATCTATGGCTACACCTTC.

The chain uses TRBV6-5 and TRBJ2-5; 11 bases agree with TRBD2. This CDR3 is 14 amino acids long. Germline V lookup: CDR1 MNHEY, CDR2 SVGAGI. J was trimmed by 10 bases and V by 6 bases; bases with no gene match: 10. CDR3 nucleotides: TGTGCCAGCAGCCAAACTAGCGGGAGTCTGATCCAGTACTTC. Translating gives CASSQTSGSLIQYF.

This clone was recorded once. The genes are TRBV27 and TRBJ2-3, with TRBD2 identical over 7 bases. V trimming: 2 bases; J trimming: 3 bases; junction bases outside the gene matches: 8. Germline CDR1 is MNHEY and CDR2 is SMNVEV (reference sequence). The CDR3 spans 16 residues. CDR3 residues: CASSLTAGSRTDTQYF. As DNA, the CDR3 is TGTGCCAGCAGTTTAACAGCGGGAAGTCGTACAGATACGCAGTATTTT.

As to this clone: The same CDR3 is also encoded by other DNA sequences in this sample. This CDR3 is CASRGLAENTGELFF. CDR3 DNA sequence: TGTGCCAGCAGGGGACTAGCGGAGAACACCGGGGAGCTGTTTTTT. The chain combines TRBV28 with TRBJ2-2, with TRBD2 matching over 11 bases. Germline lookup yields CDR1 MDHEN and CDR2 SYDVKM. V was clipped by 6 bases and J by 1 base; unmatched bases: 1. This CDR3 comprises 15 residues.

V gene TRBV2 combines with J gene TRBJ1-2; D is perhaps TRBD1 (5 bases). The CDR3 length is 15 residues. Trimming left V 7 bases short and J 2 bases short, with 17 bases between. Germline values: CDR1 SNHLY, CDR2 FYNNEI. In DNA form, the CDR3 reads TGTGCCAGCATCCCGAGGGGCGTACTAAACTATGGCTACACCTTC. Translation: CASIPRGVLNYGYTF.

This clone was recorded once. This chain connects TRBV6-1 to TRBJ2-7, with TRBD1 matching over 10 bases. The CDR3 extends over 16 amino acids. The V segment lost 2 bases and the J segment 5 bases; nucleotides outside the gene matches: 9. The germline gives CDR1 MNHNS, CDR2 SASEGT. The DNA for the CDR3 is TGTGCCAGCAGTGAACGGACAGGGGGTGAAGAGGACGAGCAGTACTTC. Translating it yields CASSERTGGEEDEQYF.

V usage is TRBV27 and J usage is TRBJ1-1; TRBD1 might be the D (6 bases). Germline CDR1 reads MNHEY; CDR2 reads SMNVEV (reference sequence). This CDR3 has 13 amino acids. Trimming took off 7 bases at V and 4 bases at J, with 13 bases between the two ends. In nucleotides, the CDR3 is TGTGCCAGCACGACGGCAGGGGCCACTGAAGCTTTCTTT. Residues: CASTTAGATEAFF.

The DNA of the CDR3 is TGTGCCAGCAGCCCCGTGTGGGAGTACGAGCAGTACTTC. Translating gives CASSPVWEYEQYF. The chain uses TRBV11-2 and TRBJ2-7, with D maybe TRBD2 (5 bases). Germline V gene sequence: CDR1 SGHAT, CDR2 FQNNGV. The CDR3 runs to 13 residues. V lost 5 bases and J 4 bases, leaving 12 bases between the germline ends.

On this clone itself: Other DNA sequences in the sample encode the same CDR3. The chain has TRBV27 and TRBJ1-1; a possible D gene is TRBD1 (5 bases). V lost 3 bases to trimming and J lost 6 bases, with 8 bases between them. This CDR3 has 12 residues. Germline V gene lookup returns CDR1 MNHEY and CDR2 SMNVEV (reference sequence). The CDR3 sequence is CASSLRGSEAFF. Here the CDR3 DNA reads TGTGCCAGCAGTTTGAGGGGCTCTGAAGCTTTCTTT.

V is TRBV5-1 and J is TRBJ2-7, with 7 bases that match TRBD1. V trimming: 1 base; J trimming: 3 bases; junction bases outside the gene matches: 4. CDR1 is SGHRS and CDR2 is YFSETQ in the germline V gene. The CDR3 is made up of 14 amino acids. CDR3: CASSLTGADYEQYF. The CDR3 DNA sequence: TGCGCCAGCAGCTTGACAGGGGCGGACTACGAGCAGTACTTC.

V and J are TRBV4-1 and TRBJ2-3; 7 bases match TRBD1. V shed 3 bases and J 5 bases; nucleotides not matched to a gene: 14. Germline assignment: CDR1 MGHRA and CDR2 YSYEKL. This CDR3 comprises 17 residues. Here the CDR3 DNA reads TGCGCCAGCAGCCATGCTCGCCGGGACAGAGACGGAGATACGCAGTATTTT. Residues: CASSHARRDRDGDTQYF.

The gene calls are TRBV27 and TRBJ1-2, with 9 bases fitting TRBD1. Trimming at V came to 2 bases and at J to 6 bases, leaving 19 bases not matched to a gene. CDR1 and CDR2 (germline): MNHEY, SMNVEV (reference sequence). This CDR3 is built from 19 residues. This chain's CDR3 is CASSLTYVLGQGSVNGYTF. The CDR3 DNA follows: TGTGCCAGCAGTTTAACGTATGTCCTGGGACAGGGAAGTGTGAATGGCTACACCTTC.

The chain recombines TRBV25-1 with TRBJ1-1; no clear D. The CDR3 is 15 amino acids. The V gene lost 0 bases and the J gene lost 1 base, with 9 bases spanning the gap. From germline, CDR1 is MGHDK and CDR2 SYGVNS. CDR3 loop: CASSEYGLPNTEAFF. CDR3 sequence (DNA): TGTGCCAGCAGTGAATATGGGCTCCCGAACACTGAAGCTTTCTTT.

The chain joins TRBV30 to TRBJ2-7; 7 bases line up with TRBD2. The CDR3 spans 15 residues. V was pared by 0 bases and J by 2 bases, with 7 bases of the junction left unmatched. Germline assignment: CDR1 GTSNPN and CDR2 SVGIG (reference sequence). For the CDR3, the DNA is TGTGCCTGGAGTGTTGGTCTAGCGGCGGCCTACGAGCAGTACTTC. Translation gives CAWSVGLAAAYEQYF.

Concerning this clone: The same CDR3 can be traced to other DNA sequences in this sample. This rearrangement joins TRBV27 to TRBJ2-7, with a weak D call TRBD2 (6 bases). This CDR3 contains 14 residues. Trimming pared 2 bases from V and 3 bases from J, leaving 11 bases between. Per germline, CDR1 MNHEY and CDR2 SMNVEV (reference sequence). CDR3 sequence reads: CASSLGRELYEQYF. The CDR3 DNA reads TGTGCCAGCAGTTTAGGGCGGGAACTCTACGAGCAGTACTTC.

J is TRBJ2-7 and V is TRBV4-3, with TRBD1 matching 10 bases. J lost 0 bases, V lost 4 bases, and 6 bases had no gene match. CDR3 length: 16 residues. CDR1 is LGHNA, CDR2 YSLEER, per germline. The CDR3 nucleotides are TGCGCCAGCAGCCTTTCGACAGGGGGCCCCTCCTACGAGCAGTACTTC. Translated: CASSLSTGGPSYEQYF.

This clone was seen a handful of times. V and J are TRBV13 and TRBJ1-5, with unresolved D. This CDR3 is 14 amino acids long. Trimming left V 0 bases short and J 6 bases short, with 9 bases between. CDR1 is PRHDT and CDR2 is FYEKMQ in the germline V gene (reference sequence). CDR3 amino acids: CASSLGVDGQPQHF. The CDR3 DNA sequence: TGTGCCAGCAGCTTAGGGGTCGACGGTCAGCCCCAGCATTTT. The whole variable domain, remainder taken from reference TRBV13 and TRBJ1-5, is AAGVIQSPRHLIKEKRETATLKCYPIPRHDTVYWYQQGPGQDPQFLISFYEKMQSDKGSIPDRFSAQQFSDYHSELNMSSLELGDSALYFCASSLGVDGQPQHFGDGTRLSIL.

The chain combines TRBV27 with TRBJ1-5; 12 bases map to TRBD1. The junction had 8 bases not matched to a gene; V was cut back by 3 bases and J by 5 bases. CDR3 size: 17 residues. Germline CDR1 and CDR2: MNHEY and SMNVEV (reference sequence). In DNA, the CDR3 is TGTGCCAGCAGTTTGGGGACAGGGGGCCACCGTGATCAGCCCCAGCATTTT. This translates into CASSLGTGGHRDQPQHF.

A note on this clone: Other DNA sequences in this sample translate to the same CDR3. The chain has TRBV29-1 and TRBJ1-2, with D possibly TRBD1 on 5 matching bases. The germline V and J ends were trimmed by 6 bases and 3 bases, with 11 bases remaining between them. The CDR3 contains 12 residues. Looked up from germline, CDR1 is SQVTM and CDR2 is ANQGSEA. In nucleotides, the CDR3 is TGCAGCGTCCCCGGGGGACACTATGGCTACACCTTC. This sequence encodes CSVPGGHYGYTF.

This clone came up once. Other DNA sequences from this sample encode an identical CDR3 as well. In DNA, the CDR3 is TGTGCCAGCAGTTTGGATGGACCCTACGAGCAGTACTTC. This gives the protein CASSLDGPYEQYF. V is TRBV27 and J is TRBJ2-7; D call uncertain. CDR3 length: 13 amino acids. Trimming took 3 bases from V and 2 from J, leaving 8 bases between them. The germline gives CDR1 MNHEY, CDR2 SMNVEV (reference sequence).

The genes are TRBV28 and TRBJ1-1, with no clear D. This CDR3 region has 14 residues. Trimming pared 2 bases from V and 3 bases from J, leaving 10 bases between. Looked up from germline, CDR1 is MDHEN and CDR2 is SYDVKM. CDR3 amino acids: CASSLDNRHTEAFF. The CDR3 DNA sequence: TGTGCCAGCAGTTTAGACAATAGGCACACTGAAGCTTTCTTT.

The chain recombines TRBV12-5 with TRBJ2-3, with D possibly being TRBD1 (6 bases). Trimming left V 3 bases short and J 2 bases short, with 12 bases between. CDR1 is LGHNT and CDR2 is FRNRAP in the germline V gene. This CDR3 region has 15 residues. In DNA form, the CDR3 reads TGTGCTAGTGGTTTCGGGACACACTACACAGATACGCAGTATTTT. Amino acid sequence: CASGFGTHYTDTQYF.

CDR3 in amino acids: CASRTVPNNEQFF. The CDR3 DNA reads TGTGCCAGCAGGACAGTCCCGAACAATGAGCAGTTCTTC. The V and J genes are TRBV2 and TRBJ2-1, with a tentative D call TRBD1 (5 bases). The CDR3 is made up of 13 amino acids. The V gene lost 6 bases and the J gene lost 5 bases, with 11 bases spanning the gap. The V gene's germline CDR1 is SNHLY and CDR2 FYNNEI.

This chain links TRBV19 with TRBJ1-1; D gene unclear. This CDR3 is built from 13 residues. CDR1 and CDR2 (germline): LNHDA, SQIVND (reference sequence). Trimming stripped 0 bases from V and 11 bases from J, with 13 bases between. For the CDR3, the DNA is TGTGCCAGTAGTATAGATCTGGAGGCGGAGGCTTTCTTT. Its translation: CASSIDLEAEAFF.

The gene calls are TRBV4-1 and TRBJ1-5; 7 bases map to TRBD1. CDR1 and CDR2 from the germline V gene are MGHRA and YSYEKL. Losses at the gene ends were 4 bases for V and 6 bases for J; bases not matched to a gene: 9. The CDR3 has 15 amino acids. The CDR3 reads CASSPIGGGGQPQHF. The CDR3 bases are TGCGCCAGCAGCCCTATTGGAGGGGGCGGTCAGCCCCAGCATTTT.

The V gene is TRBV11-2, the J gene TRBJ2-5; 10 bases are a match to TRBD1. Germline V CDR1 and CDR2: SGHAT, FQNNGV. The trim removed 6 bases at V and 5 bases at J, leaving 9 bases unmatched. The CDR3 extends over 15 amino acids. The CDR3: CASRSRTGGGETQYF. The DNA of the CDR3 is TGTGCCAGCAGAAGCAGGACAGGGGGTGGGGAGACCCAGTACTTC.

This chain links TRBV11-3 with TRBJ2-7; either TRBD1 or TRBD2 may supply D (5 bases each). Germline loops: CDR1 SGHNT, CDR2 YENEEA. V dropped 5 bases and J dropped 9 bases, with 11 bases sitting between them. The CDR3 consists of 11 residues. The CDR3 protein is CASSAGGPQYF. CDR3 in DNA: TGTGCCAGCAGCGCTGGGGGTCCGCAGTACTTC.

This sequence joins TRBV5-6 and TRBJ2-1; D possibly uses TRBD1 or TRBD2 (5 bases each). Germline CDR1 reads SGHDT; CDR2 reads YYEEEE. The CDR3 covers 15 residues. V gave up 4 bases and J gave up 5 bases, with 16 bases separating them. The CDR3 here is CASSSPGAINNEQFF. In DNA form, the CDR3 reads TGTGCCAGCAGCAGCCCCGGGGCCATTAACAATGAGCAGTTCTTC.

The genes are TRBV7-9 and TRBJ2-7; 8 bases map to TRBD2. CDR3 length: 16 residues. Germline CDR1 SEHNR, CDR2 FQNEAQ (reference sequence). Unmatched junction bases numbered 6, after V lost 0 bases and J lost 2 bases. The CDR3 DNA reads TGTGCCAGCAGCTTAGCGGGTGCGGGAGGCCCCTACGAGCAGTACTTC. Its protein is CASSLAGAGGPYEQYF.

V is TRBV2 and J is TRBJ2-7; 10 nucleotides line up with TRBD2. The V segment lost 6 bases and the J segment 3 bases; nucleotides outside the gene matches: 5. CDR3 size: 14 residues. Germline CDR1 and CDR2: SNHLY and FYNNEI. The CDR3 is CASSTSGAYYEQYF. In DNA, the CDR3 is TGTGCCAGCAGCACTAGCGGGGCCTACTACGAGCAGTACTTC.